What follows are 28 T cell receptor beta chains derived from one specimen sequenced in a study of identifying expanded T cells in peripheral blood. TCRdb's table, derived via immunoSEQ multiplex PCR, lists solely in-frame clones and lacks some. Of some 78,000 clones in the sample, roughly 86% were seen once. The sequenced material came from blood. The receptor source for this set is a person aged 18 to 70 in good health.

The chain carries TRBV7-2 and TRBJ2-7; possibly TRBD2 for D (6 bases). Trimming cost V 4 bases and J 2 bases, with 12 bases left between them. Per germline, CDR1 SGHTA and CDR2 FQGNSA. The CDR3 is 14 residues long. The CDR3 sequence: CASSSGTRPYEQYF. The CDR3 DNA reads as TGTGCCAGCAGCTCCGGGACTCGCCCCTACGAGCAGTACTTC.

V usage is TRBV5-1 and J usage is TRBJ2-7; 10 positions agree with TRBD2. The CDR3 is made up of 14 amino acids. V shed 4 bases, J shed 2 bases, and the junction held 3 bases outside the gene matches. CDR1 SGHRS and CDR2 YFSETQ come from the germline V gene. This CDR3 reads CASSTSGITYEQYF. The CDR3 DNA sequence: TGCGCCAGCAGCACTAGCGGGATCACCTACGAGCAGTACTTC.

The chain employs TRBV2 and TRBJ2-7; weak D call: TRBD1 (5 bases). The germline CDR1 and CDR2 sequences are SNHLY and FYNNEI. The CDR3 spans 13 residues. Trimming left V 2 bases short and J 6 bases short, with 11 bases between. DNA of the CDR3: TGTGCCAGCAGTGAAAGACAGTTTGCCGAGCAGTACTTC. This translates into CASSERQFAEQYF.

J is TRBJ2-7 and V is TRBV7-9; 10 bases match TRBD2. With 5 bases clipped from V and 3 bases from J, the junction kept 13 bases outside the gene matches. From germline, CDR1 is SEHNR and CDR2 FQNEAQ (reference sequence). This CDR3 is built from 17 residues. The CDR3 DNA sequence: TGTGCCAGCAGCCTCTTGGGACTAGCGCAGAACTTCTACGAGCAGTACTTC. Amino acids: CASSLLGLAQNFYEQYF.

The chain employs TRBV27 and TRBJ1-1, with 8 bases aligning to TRBD1. CDR1 is MNHEY and CDR2 is SMNVEV in the germline V gene (reference sequence). The length of the CDR3 is 15 residues. Unmatched junction bases numbered 13, after V lost 5 bases and J lost 8 bases. CDR3 residues: CASSPIRTGNREAFF. CDR3 DNA sequence: TGTGCCAGCAGTCCCATACGGACAGGGAATAGAGAAGCTTTCTTT.

In DNA, the CDR3 is TGTGCCAGCAGCTGGGGCCCGAGTGTGGATGAGCAGTTCTTC. The encoded protein is CASSWGPSVDEQFF. The chain couples TRBV7-3 to TRBJ2-1; possible D gene TRBD1, 5 bases. Germline V gives CDR1 SGHTA, CDR2 FQGTGA. V was pared by 4 bases and J by 8 bases, with 15 bases between. CDR3 length equals 14 residues.

The J gene is TRBJ1-2, the V gene TRBV28; 9 nucleotides align to TRBD1. V lost 6 bases, J lost 6 bases, and 5 bases stayed unmatched. The CDR3 extends over 13 amino acids. CDR1 is MDHEN and CDR2 is SYDVKM in the germline V gene. As DNA, the CDR3 is TGTGCCAGCAGCCTCGGGACAGGGAATGGCTACACCTTC. It translates to CASSLGTGNGYTF.

V is TRBV29-1 and J is TRBJ2-5; TRBD1 matches at 8 bases. The CDR3 is 15 amino acids. With V trimmed by 6 bases and J by 5 bases, 14 bases remained unmatched. CDR1 is SQVTM, CDR2 ANQGSEA, per germline. The CDR3 nucleotides read TGCAGCGTCCTGACAGGGGACGCCGCCGCCGAGACCCAGTACTTC. Its translation: CSVLTGDAAAETQYF.

The chain has TRBV7-2 and TRBJ2-5; 9 nucleotides match TRBD2. CDR3 length: 18 residues. In germline, CDR1 is SGHTA, CDR2 FQGNSA. After removal of 3 bases from V and 1 base from J, the junction contained 12 bases not matched to a gene. CDR3 in amino acids: CASSFGPALAGTQETQYF. The CDR3 DNA reads TGTGCCAGCAGCTTTGGTCCGGCGCTAGCGGGAACCCAAGAGACCCAGTACTTC. The full variable domain, completed using reference TRBV7-2 and TRBJ2-5, is GAGVSQSPSNKVTEKGKDVELRCDPISGHTALYWYRQSLGQGLEFLIYFQGNSAPDKSGLPSDRFSAERTGGSVSTLTIQRTQQEDSAVYLCASSFGPALAGTQETQYFGPGTRLLVL.

The CDR3 bases are TGTGCCAGTAGTTCTCAGAGAAACACTGAAGCTTTCTTT. This codes for CASSSQRNTEAFF. The genes are TRBV19 and TRBJ1-1, with D unclear. CDR1 and CDR2 from the germline V gene are LNHDA and SQIVND (reference sequence). Trimming removed 5 bases from V and 2 bases from J, with 9 bases in between. This CDR3 comprises 13 residues. The full variable domain, its missing parts supplied by reference TRBV19 and TRBJ1-1, is DGGITQSPKYLFRKEGQNVTLSCEQNLNHDAMYWYRQDPGQGLRLIYYSQIVNDFQKGDIAEGYSVSREKKESFPLTVTSAQKNPTAFYLCASSSQRNTEAFFGQGTRLTVV.

The chain joins TRBV5-4 to TRBJ2-7, with 7 positions matching TRBD1. Trimming at V came to 4 bases and at J to 5 bases, leaving 9 bases not matched to a gene. The CDR3 sequence is 14 residues long. Germline lookup yields CDR1 SGHNT and CDR2 YYREEE (reference sequence). In DNA form, the CDR3 reads TGTGCCAGCAGCCCGCGGACAGGAGTAAACGAGCAGTACTTC. This sequence encodes CASSPRTGVNEQYF.

This clone has just one count. The rearrangement links TRBV18 to TRBJ2-7; D remains ambiguous. Deletions cut 2 bases from V and 2 bases from J, with 13 bases between. Per the germline V gene, CDR1 is KGHSH and CDR2 is LQKENI. The CDR3 totals 15 residues. CDR3 residues: CASSPGNSETYEQYF. DNA of the CDR3: TGTGCCAGCTCACCAGGTAATTCAGAGACCTACGAGCAGTACTTC.

This chain links TRBV28 with TRBJ1-5; D ambiguous. The CDR3 sequence is 18 residues long. Germline loops: CDR1 MDHEN, CDR2 SYDVKM. Trimming stripped 4 bases from V and 2 bases from J, with 21 bases between. CDR3: CASSSPDRDSVGNQPQHF. In DNA form, the CDR3 reads TGTGCCAGCAGTTCCCCGGACCGAGATTCCGTAGGCAATCAGCCCCAGCATTTT.

The CDR3 DNA is TGTGCCAGCCAAACGGATCATAGCTCCTACAATGAGCAGTTCTTC. Translated: CASQTDHSSYNEQFF. The rearrangement links TRBV27 to TRBJ2-1; no definite D call. Trimming took off 8 bases at V and 0 bases at J, with 14 bases between the two ends. The CDR3 sequence is 15 residues long. The V gene's germline CDR1 is MNHEY and CDR2 SMNVEV (reference sequence).

This rearrangement joins TRBV6-5 to TRBJ2-2; D uncertain. CDR1 and CDR2 (germline): MNHEY, SVGAGI. V lost 10 bases, J lost 5 bases, and 20 bases lay in between. The CDR3 has 15 residues. As DNA, the CDR3 is TGTGCCACCAAAAAACCTCCGGAAGGGACCGGGGAGCTGTTTTTT. This translates into CATKKPPEGTGELFF.

The rearrangement links TRBV18 to TRBJ2-2; D possibly corresponds to TRBD2 (5 bases). Germline CDR1 and CDR2: KGHSH and LQKENI. This CDR3 contains 14 residues. Trimming removed 3 bases from V and 5 bases from J, with 10 bases in between. DNA of the CDR3: TGTGCCAGCTCACCCAGCGGTGGAACCGGGGAGCTGTTTTTT. Translating it yields CASSPSGGTGELFF.

This chain uses TRBV10-2 with TRBJ2-3; D might be TRBD2 (6 bases). V was shortened by 6 bases and J by 6 bases, with 16 bases between the two germline ends. The V gene's germline CDR1 is WSHSY and CDR2 SAAADI. The CDR3 consists of 14 residues. The CDR3, as DNA: TGCGCCAGCAGGGACCCCCGGGGAGGCGATACGCAGTATTTT. Protein product: CASRDPRGGDTQYF.

This chain uses TRBV7-3 with TRBJ2-3, with D tentatively TRBD1 (6 bases). The germline V gene encodes CDR1 SGHTA and CDR2 FQGTGA. The CDR3 sequence is 15 residues long. Trimming took off 5 bases at V and 0 bases at J, with 12 bases between the two ends. The CDR3 sequence is CASSRDGQSTDTQYF. The CDR3 coding sequence is TGTGCCAGCAGCCGCGACGGACAGAGCACAGATACGCAGTATTTT. The variable domain in full, completed from reference TRBV7-3 and TRBJ2-3, reads GAGVSQTPSNKVTEKGKYVELRCDPISGHTALYWYRQSLGQGPEFLIYFQGTGAADDSGLPNDRFFAVRPEGSVSTLKIQRTERGDSAVYLCASSRDGQSTDTQYFGPGTRLTVL.

The V call is TRBV21-1, the J call TRBJ2-3; the D call of TRBD2 is as the table states it, not checked on the DNA. TRBV21-1 is a documented pseudogene. The CDR3 loop spans 15 amino acids. The CDR3 loop is CASNSKRDPRDTQYF. CDR3 nucleotide sequence: TGTGCCAGCAACAGCAAGCGGGATCCGAGAGATACGCAGTATTTT.

The sample holds one count of this clone. V is TRBV7-9 and J is TRBJ1-1, with D uncertain. Germline V gene sequence: CDR1 SEHNR, CDR2 FQNEAQ (reference sequence). Trimming took 5 bases from V and 4 from J, leaving 8 bases between them. The CDR3 contains 12 residues. The CDR3 is CASSVRFTEAFF. The CDR3 DNA follows: TGTGCCAGCAGCGTCCGTTTCACTGAAGCTTTCTTT.

The V and J genes are TRBV29-1 and TRBJ1-4; no reliable D call. The CDR3 loop spans 14 amino acids. Per germline, CDR1 SQVTM and CDR2 ANQGSEA. V gave up 4 bases and J gave up 6 bases, with 15 bases separating them. The CDR3 DNA reads TGCAGCGTTGGCTTGGGAGACGGGGATGAAAAACTGTTTTTT. Its translation is CSVGLGDGDEKLFF.

The chain uses TRBV9 and TRBJ1-1; TRBD1 matches 8 bases. Germline CDR1 SGDLS, CDR2 YYNGEE. The ends lost 3 bases at V and 5 bases at J; junction bases unmatched: 3. CDR3 size: 13 residues. The chain's CDR3 is CASSERQGTEAFF. As DNA, the CDR3 is TGTGCCAGCAGCGAGAGACAGGGGACTGAAGCTTTCTTT.

This chain links TRBV19 with TRBJ1-5, with D possibly being TRBD1 (5 bases). The CDR3 is 20 amino acids. The germline CDR1 and CDR2 sequences are LNHDA and SQIVND (reference sequence). The V end was cut by 4 bases, the J end by 0 bases, with 25 bases between. The CDR3 DNA reads TGTGCCAGTAGTACCCAATCCGGGACCCAGGGTATGTATAGCAATCAGCCCCAGCATTTT. It yields the protein CASSTQSGTQGMYSNQPQHF.

V is TRBV5-1 and J is TRBJ2-1; TRBD1 matches 8 bases. The CDR3 contains 15 residues. Germline CDR1 reads SGHRS; CDR2 reads YFSETQ. J lost 8 bases, V lost 0 bases, and 7 bases had no gene match. The CDR3 sequence is CASSLEGQGADEQFF. The DNA for the CDR3 is TGCGCCAGCAGCTTGGAAGGCCAGGGGGCGGATGAGCAGTTCTTC.

This clone was seen just once. CDR3 sequence: CASSEALRGYNEQFF. The CDR3 coding sequence is TGTGCCAGCAGTGAAGCGCTTAGGGGATACAATGAGCAGTTCTTC. The rearrangement joins TRBV2 to TRBJ2-1, with D tentatively TRBD1 (5 bases). This CDR3 comprises 15 residues. Trimming pared 0 bases from V and 4 bases from J, leaving 10 bases between. From germline, CDR1 is SNHLY and CDR2 FYNNEI.

The chain joins TRBV10-3 to TRBJ1-5, with a weak D call TRBD1 (6 bases). V was cut by 3 bases and J by 7 bases, with 16 bases left in between. The CDR3 runs 15 residues. Per germline, CDR1 ENHRY and CDR2 SYGVKD. CDR3 nucleotide sequence: TGTGCCATCAGTGACAGCAATCAGGGGTCCCAGCCCCAGCATTTT. Encoded protein: CAISDSNQGSQPQHF.

This rearrangement joins TRBV18 to TRBJ1-5; the D is unclear. The CDR3 runs to 14 residues. The germline gives CDR1 KGHSH, CDR2 LQKENI. V was trimmed by 3 bases and J by 4 bases, leaving 10 bases between them. The DNA of the CDR3 is TGTGCCAGCTCACCCACACAGATAAATCAGCCCCAGCATTTT. This encodes CASSPTQINQPQHF.

The chain employs TRBV6-4 and TRBJ2-1; D possibly corresponds to TRBD2 (5 bases). The germline gives CDR1 MRHNA, CDR2 SNTAGT. Deletions cut 5 bases from V and 0 bases from J, with 11 bases between. CDR3 size: 15 residues. CDR3 bases: TGTGCCAGCAGTTCGGTCAGCGGCTCCTACAATGAGCAGTTCTTC. Translation: CASSSVSGSYNEQFF.